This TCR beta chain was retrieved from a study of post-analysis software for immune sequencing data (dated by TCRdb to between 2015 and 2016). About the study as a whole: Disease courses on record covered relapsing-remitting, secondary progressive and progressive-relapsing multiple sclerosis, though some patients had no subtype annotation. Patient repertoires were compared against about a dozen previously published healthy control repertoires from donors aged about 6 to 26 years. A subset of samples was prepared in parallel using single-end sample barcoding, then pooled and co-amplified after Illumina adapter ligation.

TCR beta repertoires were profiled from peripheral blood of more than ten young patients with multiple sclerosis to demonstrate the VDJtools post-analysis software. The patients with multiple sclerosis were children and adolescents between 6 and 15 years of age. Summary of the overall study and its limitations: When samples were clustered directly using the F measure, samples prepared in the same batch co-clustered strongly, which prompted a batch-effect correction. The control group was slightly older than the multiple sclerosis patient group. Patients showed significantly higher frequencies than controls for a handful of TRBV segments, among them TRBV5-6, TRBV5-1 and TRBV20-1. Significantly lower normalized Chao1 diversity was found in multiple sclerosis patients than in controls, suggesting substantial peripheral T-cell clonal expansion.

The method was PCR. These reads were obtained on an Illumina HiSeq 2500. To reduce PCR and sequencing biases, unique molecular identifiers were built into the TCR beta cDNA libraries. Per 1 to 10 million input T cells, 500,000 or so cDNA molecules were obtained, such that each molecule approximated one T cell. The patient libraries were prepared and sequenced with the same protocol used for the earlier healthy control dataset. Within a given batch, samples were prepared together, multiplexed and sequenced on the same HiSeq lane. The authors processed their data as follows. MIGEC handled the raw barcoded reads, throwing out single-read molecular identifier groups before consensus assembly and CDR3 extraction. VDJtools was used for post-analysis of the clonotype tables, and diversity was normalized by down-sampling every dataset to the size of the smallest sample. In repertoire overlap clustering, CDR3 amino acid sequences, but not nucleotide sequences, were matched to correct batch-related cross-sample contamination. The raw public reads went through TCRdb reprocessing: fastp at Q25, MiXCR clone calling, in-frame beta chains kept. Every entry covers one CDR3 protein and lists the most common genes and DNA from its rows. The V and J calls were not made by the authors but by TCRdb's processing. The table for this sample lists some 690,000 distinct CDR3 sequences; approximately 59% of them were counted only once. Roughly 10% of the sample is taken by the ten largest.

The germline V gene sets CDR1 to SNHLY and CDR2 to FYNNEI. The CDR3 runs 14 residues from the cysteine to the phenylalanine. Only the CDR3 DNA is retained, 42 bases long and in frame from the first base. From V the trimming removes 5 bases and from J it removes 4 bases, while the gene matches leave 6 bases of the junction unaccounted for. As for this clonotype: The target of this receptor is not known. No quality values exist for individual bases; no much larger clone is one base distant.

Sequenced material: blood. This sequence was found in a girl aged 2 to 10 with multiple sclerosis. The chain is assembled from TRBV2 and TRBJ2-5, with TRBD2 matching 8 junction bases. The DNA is TGTGCCAGCAGTCAGCGGGAGTGGGGAGAGACCCAGTACTTC. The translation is CASSQREWGETQYF.